This T cell receptor beta chain was observed in a study of PD-L1 blockade in urothelial cancer. Study overall: Male sex and bladder-origin urothelial cancer characterized about 90% of the 29 patients. Chemotherapy regimens numbering 0 to 3 had been given to patients.

The sample's time point: pretreatment peripheral blood. With respect to this clone: Its antigen is undetermined.

General study points: Durable-benefit patients showed greater tumor-associated blood clone expansion at 3 weeks. Pretreatment TCR clonality in blood under the median foretold superior survival.

The CDR3 is 14 residues long. V lost 0 bases and J 0 bases, leaving 4 bases between the germline ends. Germline assignment: CDR1 SGHDT and CDR2 YYEEEE. The assay was immunoSEQ multiplex PCR, and TCRdb's table has in-frame clones only and misses some. This repertoire shows roughly 54,000 clones, around 88% found once; its top ten account for roughly 14%. The genes are TRBV5-6 and TRBJ2-4, with D unclear. The clonotype comes from a woman aged 55-69 years with urothelial cancer. The specimen was PBMCs, collected around atezolizumab (anti-PD-L1) treatment. CDR3 residues: CASSLVLAKNIQYF. In nucleotides, the CDR3 is TGTGCCAGCAGCTTGGTACTAGCCAAAAACATTCAGTACTTC.